The 18 T cell receptor beta chains reported below all come from one sample, sequenced in a study of PD-1 blockade in classical Hodgkin lymphoma. Generated by immunoSEQ multiplex PCR, the TCRdb table keeps only in-frame clones and is missing some. The table includes 20,000 or so clones, more than 75% detected once. Following autologous stem cell transplantation, relapse occurred in every patient, and exposure to brentuximab vedotin varied. The specimen comprised peripheral blood mononuclear cells (PBMCs), sampled before the second cycle of nivolumab. These receptors were taken from a human donor with classical Hodgkin lymphoma.

This chain uses TRBV28 with TRBJ2-2, with D unclear. The germline V gene has CDR1 MDHEN and CDR2 SYDVKM. V lost 2 bases to trimming and J lost 1 base, with 5 bases between them. The CDR3 contains 14 residues. CDR3 sequence (DNA): TGTGCCAGCAGTTTAGACTTGAACACCGGGGAGCTGTTTTTT. This encodes CASSLDLNTGELFF. Filled out from reference TRBV28 and TRBJ2-2, the complete variable domain reads DVKVTQSSRYLVKRTGEKVFLECVQDMDHENMFWYRQDPGLGLRLIYFSYDVKMKEKGDIPEGYSVSREKKERFSLILESASTNQTSMYLCASSLDLNTGELFFGEGSRLTVL.

The V call is TRBV7-9, the J call TRBJ2-2; D is possibly TRBD1 or TRBD2 (5 bases each). The germline V and J ends were trimmed by 1 base and 7 bases, with 10 bases remaining between them. The germline gives CDR1 SEHNR, CDR2 FQNEAQ (reference sequence). The CDR3 sequence is 14 residues long. CDR3 sequence reads: CASSLGDGDGELFF. In nucleotides, the CDR3 is TGTGCCAGCAGCTTAGGGGACGGGGACGGGGAGCTGTTTTTT.

The chain uses TRBV21-1 and TRBJ1-2; TRBD1 is taken as the D call from the table, unchecked against the DNA. TRBV21-1 is an annotated pseudogene. This CDR3 has 16 amino acids. CDR3 nucleotide sequence: TGTGCCAGCTCTCTCTTAGTGGGGACAGGTCCTGATGGCTACACCTTC. Translation: CASSLLVGTGPDGYTF.

V gene TRBV7-7 combines with J gene TRBJ2-1; TRBD1 might be the D (6 bases). V lost 5 bases and J 7 bases, leaving 12 bases between the germline ends. There are 13 residues in the CDR3. Germline V CDR1 and CDR2: SSHAT, FNYEAQ (reference sequence). CDR3 sequence reads: CASSNDRMNEQFF. As DNA, the CDR3 is TGTGCCAGCAGCAACGACAGGATGAATGAGCAGTTCTTC.

This chain connects TRBV10-1 to TRBJ1-1, with D tentatively TRBD1 (5 bases). CDR3 size: 15 residues. From germline, CDR1 is WNHNN and CDR2 SYGVQD (reference sequence). Trimming left V 3 bases short and J 5 bases short, with 16 bases between. The CDR3 region has the DNA TGCGCCAGCAGTGATACGGGGGGGGGTTCGACTGAAGCTTTCTTT. It codes for CASSDTGGGSTEAFF.

This clone was observed a few times. The J gene is TRBJ2-3, the V gene TRBV25-1; D possibly corresponds to TRBD2 (6 bases). V lost 0 bases and J lost 0, with 10 bases in between. This CDR3 has 16 residues. Germline V gives CDR1 MGHDK, CDR2 SYGVNS. CDR3 in DNA: TGTGCCAGCAGTGAATACCGCGGGATGAGCACAGATACGCAGTATTTT. Residues: CASSEYRGMSTDTQYF.

This clone is judged medium-sized. This chain connects TRBV7-9 to TRBJ1-1; D call uncertain. This CDR3 contains 12 residues. Germline V gene sequence: CDR1 SEHNR, CDR2 FQNEAQ (reference sequence). Between the trimmed V and J ends, which lost 7 bases and 1 base, there was a span of 7 bases. CDR3 loop: CASTWGNTEAFF. For the CDR3, the DNA is TGTGCCAGCACCTGGGGGAACACTGAAGCTTTCTTT.

The rearrangement links TRBV6-4 to TRBJ2-1; D could derive from TRBD1 or TRBD2 (5 bases each). The CDR3 totals 15 residues. With 3 bases removed from V and 4 bases from J, the gap between germline ends came to 13 bases. The germline gives CDR1 MRHNA, CDR2 SNTAGT. The CDR3 reads CASSEVQGPYNEQFF. CDR3 DNA: TGTGCCAGCAGTGAGGTCCAGGGACCTTACAATGAGCAGTTCTTC.

The chain couples TRBV11-2 to TRBJ2-2; D gene ambiguous. Germline CDR1 is SGHAT and CDR2 is FQNNGV. This CDR3 is built from 13 residues. Trimming pared 8 bases from V and 2 bases from J, leaving 9 bases between. The CDR3, as DNA: TGTGCCAGCGCCACAGTTAACACCGGGGAGCTGTTTTTT. Protein product: CASATVNTGELFF. Full variable domain (rest looked up from reference TRBV11-2 and TRBJ2-2): EAGVAQSPRYKIIEKRQSVAFWCNPISGHATLYWYQQILGQGPKLLIQFQNNGVVDDSQLPKDRFSAERLKGVDSTLKIQPAKLEDSAVYLCASATVNTGELFFGEGSRLTVL.

This clone came up once. J is TRBJ2-3 and V is TRBV11-3; 7 bases match TRBD1. With V trimmed by 7 bases and J by 3 bases, 4 bases remained unmatched. The germline V gene encodes CDR1 SGHNT and CDR2 YENEEA. There are 13 residues in the CDR3. CDR3 in amino acids: CASNKDRTDTQYF. In DNA form, the CDR3 reads TGTGCCAGCAACAAGGACAGGACAGATACGCAGTATTTT.

The chain carries TRBV27 and TRBJ1-2; possible D gene TRBD1, 5 bases. This CDR3 region has 18 residues. Germline CDR1 is MNHEY and CDR2 is SMNVEV (reference sequence). The V and J ends lost 1 base and 0 bases respectively, with 18 bases between them. CDR3 bases: TGTGCCAGCAGTTTATATGTCGACAGTTCGGGAGCTAACTATGGCTACACCTTC. Translation: CASSLYVDSSGANYGYTF.

V gene TRBV29-1 combines with J gene TRBJ1-2, with D possibly being TRBD1 (5 bases). Germline-derived CDR1 and CDR2 are SQVTM and ANQGSEA. The CDR3 runs 16 residues. Trimming left V 7 bases short and J 8 bases short, with 29 bases between. The CDR3 bases are TGCAGCGCAACTCTCACTCGGGGACCCGGGCCCCTCGGCTACACCTTC. Translation gives CSATLTRGPGPLGYTF.

The genes are TRBV13 and TRBJ2-7; the match to TRBD2 covers 11 bases. The CDR3 consists of 15 residues. V dropped 5 bases and J dropped 0; count of bases not matched to a gene: 3. Germline-derived CDR1 and CDR2 are PRHDT and FYEKMQ (reference sequence). The CDR3 is CASSATSGVSYEQYF. As DNA, the CDR3 is TGTGCCAGCAGCGCGACTAGCGGGGTCTCCTACGAGCAGTACTTC.

The gene calls are TRBV19 and TRBJ1-5; possibly TRBD1 for D (6 bases). The V end was cut by 2 bases, the J end by 2 bases, with 13 bases between. The CDR3 contains 16 residues. CDR1 LNHDA and CDR2 SQIVND come from the germline V gene (reference sequence). For the CDR3, the DNA is TGTGCCAGTAGTATAACAGGGTTACGGGGCAATCAGCCCCAGCATTTT. Amino acids: CASSITGLRGNQPQHF.

The chain couples TRBV14 to TRBJ2-7; 11 bases are a match to TRBD1. CDR3 length: 16 residues. The V and J ends lost 4 bases and 6 bases, in that order; junction bases with no gene match: 11. Germline CDR1 is SGHDN and CDR2 is FVKESK. The CDR3 protein is CASSLVGTGGIGEQYF. The CDR3 DNA reads TGTGCCAGCAGCCTTGTCGGGACAGGGGGAATCGGCGAGCAGTACTTC.

The chain carries TRBV6-6 and TRBJ2-2, with D perhaps TRBD1 (6 bases). In germline, CDR1 is MNHNY, CDR2 SVGAGI (reference sequence). Trimming removed 3 bases from V and 6 bases from J, with 11 bases in between. This CDR3 comprises 14 residues. CDR3 loop: CASSYGTKAGELFF. CDR3 in DNA: TGTGCCAGCAGTTATGGGACAAAAGCCGGGGAGCTGTTTTTT.

The rearrangement links TRBV4-3 to TRBJ2-7, with D possibly matching TRBD1 (5 bases). CDR3 length: 14 amino acids. Deletions cut 0 bases from V and 2 bases from J, with 8 bases between. Germline V gene sequence: CDR1 LGHNA, CDR2 YSLEER. CDR3 protein: CASSQELGPYEQYF. CDR3 DNA sequence: TGCGCCAGCAGCCAAGAGTTGGGGCCCTACGAGCAGTACTTC.

J is TRBJ2-4 and V is TRBV2; D remains unclear. Germline assignment: CDR1 SNHLY and CDR2 FYNNEI. The CDR3 contains 14 residues. Trimming pared 3 bases from V and 8 bases from J, leaving 14 bases between. The CDR3 loop is CASSDSEFGHIQYF. CDR3 DNA: TGTGCCAGCAGTGACTCAGAATTCGGGCACATTCAGTACTTC.